This TCR beta chain was recovered during a study of blood T cell repertoires in COVID-19. About the study: Italy, Spain and the United States were the sources of the convalescent and acute COVID-19 samples. The cDNA or gDNA used as material had been derived from T cells, B-cell-depleted T cells, or PBMCs.

The germline V gene encodes CDR1 MDHEN and CDR2 SYDVKM. CDR3 size: 17 residues. Trimming removed 1 base at V and 6 bases at J, with 16 bases between. As handled by the study authors: Quantification of nucleated cells was approximated via reference gene primer amplification. Sequencing was performed with immunoSEQ multiplex PCR; in TCRdb, only in-frame clones are kept and a portion is missing. The DNA gave D and trimming, while V, J and clone size come from that table. The sample lists tens of thousands of clones, about four fifths occurring once. Seattle cases were enrolled at active infection and followed longitudinally.

The sequencing sample was made of peripheral blood. The receptor comes from a man older than 75 with COVID-19, enrolled during active disease. V and J are TRBV28 and TRBJ1-6, with TRBD1 as a possible D gene (5 bases). The DNA for the CDR3 is TGTGCCAGCAGTTTATTAGGGGATGTTTCCGCTAATTCACCCCTCCACTTT. Translation: CASSLLGDVSANSPLHF. The variable domain in full, with the rest retrieved from reference TRBV28 and TRBJ1-6, is DVKVTQSSRYLVKRTGEKVFLECVQDMDHENMFWYRQDPGLGLRLIYFSYDVKMKEKGDIPEGYSVSREKKERFSLILESASTNQTSMYLCASSLLGDVSANSPLHFGNGTRLTVT.